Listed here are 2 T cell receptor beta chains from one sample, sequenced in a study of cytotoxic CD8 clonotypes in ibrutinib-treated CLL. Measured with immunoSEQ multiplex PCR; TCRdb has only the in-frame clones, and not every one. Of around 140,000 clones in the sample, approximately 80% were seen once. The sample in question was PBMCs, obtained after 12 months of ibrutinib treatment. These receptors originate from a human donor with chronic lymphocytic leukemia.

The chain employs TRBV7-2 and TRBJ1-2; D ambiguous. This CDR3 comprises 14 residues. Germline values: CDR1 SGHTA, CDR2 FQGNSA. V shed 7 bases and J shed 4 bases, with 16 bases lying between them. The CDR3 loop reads CASTLPSLVYGYTF. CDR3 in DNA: TGTGCCAGCACCCTGCCGAGCCTAGTCTATGGCTACACCTTC.

The CDR3 DNA is TGTGCCAGCTCACCACCAACGGGGAGGGGACAGGGGCATACTAACTATGGCTACACCTTC. This codes for CASSPPTGRGQGHTNYGYTF. The gene calls are TRBV18 and TRBJ1-2; 10 nucleotides match TRBD1. After removal of 0 bases from V and 0 bases from J, the junction contained 13 bases not matched to a gene. From germline, CDR1 is KGHSH and CDR2 LQKENI. CDR3 size: 20 residues. The full variable domain, rest sourced from reference TRBV18 and TRBJ1-2, is NAGVMQNPRHLVRRRGQEARLRCSPMKGHSHVYWYRQLPEEGLKFMVYLQKENIIDESGMPKERFSAEFPKEGPSILRIQQVVRGDSAAYFCASSPPTGRGQGHTNYGYTFGSGTRLTVV.